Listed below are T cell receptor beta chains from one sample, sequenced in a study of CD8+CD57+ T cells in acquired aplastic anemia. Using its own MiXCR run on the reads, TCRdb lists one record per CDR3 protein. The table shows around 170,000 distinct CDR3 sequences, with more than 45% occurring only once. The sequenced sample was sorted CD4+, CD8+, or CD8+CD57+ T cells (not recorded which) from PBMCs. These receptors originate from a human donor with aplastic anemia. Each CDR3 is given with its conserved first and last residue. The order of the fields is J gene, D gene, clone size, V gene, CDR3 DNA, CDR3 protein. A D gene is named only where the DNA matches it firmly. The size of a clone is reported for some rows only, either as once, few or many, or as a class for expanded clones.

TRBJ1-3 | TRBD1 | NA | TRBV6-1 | TGTGCCAGCAGTCAACAGGGGGGTCCTGGAAACACCATATATTTT | CASSQQGGPGNTIYF
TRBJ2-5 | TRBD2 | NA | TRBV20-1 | TGCAGTGCTAGAGACTGGGGGGGTACTAGCTTGGGTGAGACCCAGTACTTC | CSARDWGGTSLGETQYF
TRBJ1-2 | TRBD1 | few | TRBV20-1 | TGCAGTGCTAGATCGGGACAGTATGGCTACACCTTC | CSARSGQYGYTF
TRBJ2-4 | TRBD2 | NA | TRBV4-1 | TGCGCCAGCAGCGCACCGGGACTAGCGGCCAAAAACATTCAGTACTTC | CASSAPGLAAKNIQYF
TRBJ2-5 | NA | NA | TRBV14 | TGTGCCAGCAGCCAAGATGGGAGGCTTCAAGAGACCCAGTACTTC | CASSQDGRLQETQYF
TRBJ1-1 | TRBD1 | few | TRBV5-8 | TGTGCCAGCAGCTTTTCCGGGACAGGGGTTCGGAGGAACACTGAAGCTTTCTTT | CASSFSGTGVRRNTEAFF
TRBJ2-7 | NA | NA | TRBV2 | TGTGCCAGCATCCTTCAGGGGTCCTACGAGCAGTACTTC | CASILQGSYEQYF
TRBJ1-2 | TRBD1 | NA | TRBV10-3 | TGTGCCATCAGTTCAGGGGGCCACGGCTACACCTTC | CAISSGGHGYTF
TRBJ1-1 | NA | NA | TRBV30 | TGTGCCTGGATTACGCCCGACAGGAACACTGAAGCTTTCTTT | CAWITPDRNTEAFF
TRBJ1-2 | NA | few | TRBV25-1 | TGTGCCAGCAGGGACAGCGAAAGGGGCTACACCTTC | CASRDSERGYTF
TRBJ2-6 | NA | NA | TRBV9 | TGTGCCAGCAGCGTGTACTCTGGGGCCAACGTCCTGACTTTC | CASSVYSGANVLTF
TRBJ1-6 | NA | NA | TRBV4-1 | TGCGCCAGCAGCCTTCCCGCATCGATGGGTAATTCACCCCTCCACTTT | CASSLPASMGNSPLHF
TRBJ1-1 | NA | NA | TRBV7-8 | TGTGCCAGCAGCTTAGGAGTCGGTTTGAACACTGAAGCTTTCTTT | CASSLGVGLNTEAFF
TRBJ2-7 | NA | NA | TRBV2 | TGTGCCAGCAGCGTTGGGGCAGCTTACGAGCAGTACTTC | CASSVGAAYEQYF
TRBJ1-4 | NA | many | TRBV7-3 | TGTGCCACCCCCCTGGGAATGGCTAATGAAAAACTGTTTTTT | CATPLGMANEKLFF
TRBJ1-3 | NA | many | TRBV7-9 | TGTGCCAGCAGCTTGAGCTCTGGAAACACCATATATTTT | CASSLSSGNTIYF
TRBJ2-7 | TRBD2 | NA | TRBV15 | TGTGCCACCAGCAGGGCGACTAGCGGTCCCTACGAGCAGTACTTC | CATSRATSGPYEQYF
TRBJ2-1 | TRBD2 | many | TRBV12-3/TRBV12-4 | TGTGCCAGCAGCTTCGAGACTAGCGGGAGTGCTGAGCAGTTCTTC | CASSFETSGSAEQFF
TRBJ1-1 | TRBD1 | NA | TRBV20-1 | TGCAGTGCTAGAGATCAGGACAGGGGACACACTGAAGCTTTCTTT | CSARDQDRGHTEAFF
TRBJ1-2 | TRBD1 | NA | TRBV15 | TGTGCCACCAGCAGCGACAGGGTTCAAGCTAACTATGGCTACACCTTC | CATSSDRVQANYGYTF
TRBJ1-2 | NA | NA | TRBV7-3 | TGTGCCAGCAGCCGGCAGGGAATCTATGGCTACACCTTC | CASSRQGIYGYTF
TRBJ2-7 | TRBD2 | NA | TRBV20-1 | TGCAGTGCTAGAGGACTAGCGGGAGTAAGCGAGCAGTACTTC | CSARGLAGVSEQYF
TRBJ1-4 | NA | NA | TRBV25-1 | TGTGCCAGCAGTGAGATCAAGGATAGTGAAAAACTGTTTTTT | CASSEIKDSEKLFF
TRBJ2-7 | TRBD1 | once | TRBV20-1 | TGCAGTGCTTCCAAAGACAGGGAAAGCGAGCAGTACTTC | CSASKDRESEQYF
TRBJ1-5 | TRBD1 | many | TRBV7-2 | TGTGCCAGCAGCTTAAGACAGGGGGGAAATCAGCCCCAGCATTTT | CASSLRQGGNQPQHF
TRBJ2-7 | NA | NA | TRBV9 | TGTGCCAGCAGCCCCGGGGCCGGCGCGTACGAGCAGTACTTC | CASSPGAGAYEQYF
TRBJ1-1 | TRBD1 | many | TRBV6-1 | TGTGCCAGCAGTGCTATGGGACAGCTAAACACTGAAGCTTTCTTT | CASSAMGQLNTEAFF